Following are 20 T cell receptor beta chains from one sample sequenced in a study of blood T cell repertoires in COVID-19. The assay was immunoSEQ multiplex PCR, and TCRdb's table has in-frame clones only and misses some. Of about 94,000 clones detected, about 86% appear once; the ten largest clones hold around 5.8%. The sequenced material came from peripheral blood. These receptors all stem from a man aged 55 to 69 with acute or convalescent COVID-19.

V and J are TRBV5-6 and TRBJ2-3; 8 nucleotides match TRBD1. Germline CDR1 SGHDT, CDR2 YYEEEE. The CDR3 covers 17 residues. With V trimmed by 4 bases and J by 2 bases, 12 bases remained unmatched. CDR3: CASSGRGTGGTTDTQYF. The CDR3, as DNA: TGTGCCAGCAGCGGACGAGGTACAGGGGGAACCACAGATACGCAGTATTTT.

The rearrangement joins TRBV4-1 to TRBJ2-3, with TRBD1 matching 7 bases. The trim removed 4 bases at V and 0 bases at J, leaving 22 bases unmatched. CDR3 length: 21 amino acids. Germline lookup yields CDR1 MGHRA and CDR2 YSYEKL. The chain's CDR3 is CASSRTGDDVKITSSTDTQYF. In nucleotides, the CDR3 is TGCGCCAGCAGCCGGACAGGCGACGACGTAAAGATAACCTCTAGCACAGATACGCAGTATTTT.

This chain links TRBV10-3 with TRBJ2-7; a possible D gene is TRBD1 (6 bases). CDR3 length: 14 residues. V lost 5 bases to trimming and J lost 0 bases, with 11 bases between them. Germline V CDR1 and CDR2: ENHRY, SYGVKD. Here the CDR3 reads CAISTGQFSYEQYF. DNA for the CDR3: TGTGCCATCAGTACAGGACAGTTCTCCTACGAGCAGTACTTC.

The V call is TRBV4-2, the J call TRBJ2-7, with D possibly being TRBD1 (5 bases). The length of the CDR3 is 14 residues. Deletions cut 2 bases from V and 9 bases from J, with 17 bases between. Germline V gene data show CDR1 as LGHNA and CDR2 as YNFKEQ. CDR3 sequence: CASSQILQENGQYF. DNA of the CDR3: TGTGCCAGCAGCCAAATCCTACAGGAGAACGGGCAGTACTTC.

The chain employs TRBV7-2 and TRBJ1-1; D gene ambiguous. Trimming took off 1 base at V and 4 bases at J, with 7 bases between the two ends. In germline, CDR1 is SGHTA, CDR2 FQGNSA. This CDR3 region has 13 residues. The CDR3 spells CASSLVSSTEAFF. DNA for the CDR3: TGTGCCAGCAGCTTAGTTTCTAGCACTGAAGCTTTCTTT. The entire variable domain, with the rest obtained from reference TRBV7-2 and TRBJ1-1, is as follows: GAGVSQSPSNKVTEKGKDVELRCDPISGHTALYWYRQSLGQGLEFLIYFQGNSAPDKSGLPSDRFSAERTGGSVSTLTIQRTQQEDSAVYLCASSLVSSTEAFFGQGTRLTVV.

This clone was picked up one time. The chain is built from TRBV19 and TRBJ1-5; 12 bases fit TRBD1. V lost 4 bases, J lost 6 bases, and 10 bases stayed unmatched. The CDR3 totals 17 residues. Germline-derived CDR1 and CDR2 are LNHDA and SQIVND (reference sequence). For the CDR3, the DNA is TGTGCCAGTAGTACTTACGCCGGGACAGGGGGCGGTCAGCCCCAGCATTTT. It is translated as CASSTYAGTGGGQPQHF.

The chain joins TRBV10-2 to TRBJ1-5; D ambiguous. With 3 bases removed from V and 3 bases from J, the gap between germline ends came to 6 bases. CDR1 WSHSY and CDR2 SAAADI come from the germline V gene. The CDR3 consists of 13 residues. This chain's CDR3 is CASSDISNQPQHF. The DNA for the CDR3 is TGCGCCAGCAGTGACATTTCCAATCAGCCCCAGCATTTT.

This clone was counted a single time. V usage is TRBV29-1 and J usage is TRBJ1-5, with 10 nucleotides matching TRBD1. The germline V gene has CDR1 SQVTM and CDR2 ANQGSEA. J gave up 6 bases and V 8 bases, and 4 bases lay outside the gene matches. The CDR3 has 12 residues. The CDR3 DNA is TGCAGCACCCGGACAGGGGGTCAGCCCCAGCATTTT. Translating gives CSTRTGGQPQHF.

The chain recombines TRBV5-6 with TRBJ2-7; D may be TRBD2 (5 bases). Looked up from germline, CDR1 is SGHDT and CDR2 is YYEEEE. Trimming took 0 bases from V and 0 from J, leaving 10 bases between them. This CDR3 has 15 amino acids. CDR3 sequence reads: CASSLVEGRSYEQYF. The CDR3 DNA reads TGTGCCAGCAGCTTGGTAGAGGGCCGCTCCTACGAGCAGTACTTC.

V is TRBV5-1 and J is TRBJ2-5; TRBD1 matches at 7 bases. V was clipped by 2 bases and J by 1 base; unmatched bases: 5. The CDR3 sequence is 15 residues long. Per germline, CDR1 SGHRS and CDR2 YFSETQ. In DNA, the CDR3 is TGCGCCAGCAGCTTCTCCACAGGGGTCCAAGAGACCCAGTACTTC. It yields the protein CASSFSTGVQETQYF.

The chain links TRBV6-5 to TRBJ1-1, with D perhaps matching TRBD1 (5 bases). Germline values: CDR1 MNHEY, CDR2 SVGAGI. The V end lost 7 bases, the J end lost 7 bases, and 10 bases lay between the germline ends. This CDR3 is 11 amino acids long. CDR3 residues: CASIKGLEAFF. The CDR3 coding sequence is TGTGCCAGCATTAAGGGGCTTGAAGCTTTCTTT.

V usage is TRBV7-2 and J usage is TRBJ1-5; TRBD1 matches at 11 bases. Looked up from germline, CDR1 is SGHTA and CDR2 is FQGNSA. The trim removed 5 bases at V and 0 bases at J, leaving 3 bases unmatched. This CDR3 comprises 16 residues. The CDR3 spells CASSTGQGGSNQPQHF. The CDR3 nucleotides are TGTGCCAGCAGCACGGGACAGGGGGGTAGCAATCAGCCCCAGCATTTT.

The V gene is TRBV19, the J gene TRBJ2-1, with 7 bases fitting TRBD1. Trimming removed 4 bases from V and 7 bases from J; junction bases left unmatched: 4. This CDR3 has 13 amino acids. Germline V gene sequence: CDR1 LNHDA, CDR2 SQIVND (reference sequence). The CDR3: CASSSQQGNEQFF. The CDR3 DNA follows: TGTGCCAGTAGTAGTCAACAGGGGAATGAGCAGTTCTTC. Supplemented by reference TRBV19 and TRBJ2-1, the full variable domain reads DGGITQSPKYLFRKEGQNVTLSCEQNLNHDAMYWYRQDPGQGLRLIYYSQIVNDFQKGDIAEGYSVSREKKESFPLTVTSAQKNPTAFYLCASSSQQGNEQFFGPGTRLTVL.

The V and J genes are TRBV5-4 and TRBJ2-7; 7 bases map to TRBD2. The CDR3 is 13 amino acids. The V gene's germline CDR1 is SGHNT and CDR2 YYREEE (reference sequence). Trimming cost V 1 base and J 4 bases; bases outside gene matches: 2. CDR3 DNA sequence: TGTGCCAGCAGCTTGCTCGGGAGGTACGAGCAGTACTTC. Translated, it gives CASSLLGRYEQYF.

The CDR3 region is CASSVEGGAYTEAFF. The CDR3, as DNA: TGTGCCAGCAGCGTAGAAGGGGGCGCGTACACTGAAGCTTTCTTT. V and J are TRBV9 and TRBJ1-1; 7 bases line up with TRBD1. CDR3 length equals 15 residues. J was trimmed by 3 bases and V by 0 bases; bases with no gene match: 5. Germline V gene sequence: CDR1 SGDLS, CDR2 YYNGEE.

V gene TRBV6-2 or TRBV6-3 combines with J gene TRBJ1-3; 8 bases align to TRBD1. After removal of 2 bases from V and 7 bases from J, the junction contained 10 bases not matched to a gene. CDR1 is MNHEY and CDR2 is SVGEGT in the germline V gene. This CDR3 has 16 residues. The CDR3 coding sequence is TGTGCCAGCAGTTACGGGTGGACAGGGATCGGTAACACCATATATTTT. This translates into CASSYGWTGIGNTIYF.

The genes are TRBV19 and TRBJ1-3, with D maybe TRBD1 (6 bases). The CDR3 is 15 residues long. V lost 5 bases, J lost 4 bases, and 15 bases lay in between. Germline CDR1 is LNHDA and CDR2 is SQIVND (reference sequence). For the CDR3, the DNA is TGTGCCAGTAGTCACCGGACAGTGATCGGAAACACCATATATTTT. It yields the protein CASSHRTVIGNTIYF.

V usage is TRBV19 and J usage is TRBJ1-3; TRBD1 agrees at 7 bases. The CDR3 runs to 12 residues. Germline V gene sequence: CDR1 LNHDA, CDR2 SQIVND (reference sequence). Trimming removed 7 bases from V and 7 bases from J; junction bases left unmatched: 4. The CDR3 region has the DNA TGTGCCAGTACGAGCAGGGGGAACACCATATATTTT. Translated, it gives CASTSRGNTIYF.

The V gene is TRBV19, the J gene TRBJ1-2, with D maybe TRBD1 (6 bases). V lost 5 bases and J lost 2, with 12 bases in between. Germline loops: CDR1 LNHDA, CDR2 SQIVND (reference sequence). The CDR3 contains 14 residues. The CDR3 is CASSGQRGNYGYTF. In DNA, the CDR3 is TGTGCCAGTAGTGGACAGCGGGGGAACTATGGCTACACCTTC.

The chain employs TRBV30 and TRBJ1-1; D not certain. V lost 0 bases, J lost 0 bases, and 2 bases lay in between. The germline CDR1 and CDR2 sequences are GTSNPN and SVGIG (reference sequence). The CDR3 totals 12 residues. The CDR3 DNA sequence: TGTGCCTGGAGTGTCATGAACACTGAAGCTTTCTTT. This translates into CAWSVMNTEAFF.